This record concerns one T cell receptor (beta chain) sequence. Its antigen is not identified. The data are from a study of vaccination and CD4 T cells after COVID-19. Once obtained from cultured CD4+ T cells, the DNA was sequenced using the Oncomine TCR Beta short-read assay. TCRdb passed the PCR reads through MiXCR, listing each CDR3 protein once. Of tens of thousands of distinct CDR3 sequences listed, 32% are singletons. There are 13 residues in the CDR3. The germline CDR1 and CDR2 sequences are SGHRS and YFSETQ. V was cut by 4 bases and J by 2 bases, with 8 bases left in between. This sample's time point: late sampling 161 to 241 days after vaccination in a few convalescent patients. Treatment reported: approximately 10-day PBMC culture with coronavirus spike peptide pools or control peptides (ViraFEST assay). Following expansion of antigen-specific T cells with peptide pools, ViraFEST then sequenced TCRs. Cultures used a few million PBMCs per well, approximately 9.2 IU/ml IL-2 and about 10 ug/ml peptides.

The source of this sequence is a human donor who had recovered from COVID-19. V is TRBV5-1 and J is TRBJ2-3; D gene unclear. The sequences come from CD4+ T cells from blood, cultured in vitro, collected about 7 months after SARS-CoV-2 vaccination. The CDR3 region is CASSHSDTDTQYF. The CDR3 coding sequence is TGCGCCAGCAGCCACTCAGACACAGATACGCAGTATTTT.